These 11 T cell receptor beta chains share one sample of origin, sequenced in a study of CD8 T cells in ankylosing spondylitis. General study findings and limits: Seemingly distinctive of ankylosing spondylitis blood was a TCR beta motif formed by eight highly homologous variants.

Their specific antigens are unknown. TCRdb re-called the 5' RACE reads with MiXCR, one entry per CDR3 protein. The sample records over 600,000 distinct CDR3 sequences, around a fifth being singletons. Sequences were obtained from blood, either unsorted or a sorted T cell fraction (not recorded which). The receptors were sampled from a male donor with ankylosing spondylitis.

This clonotype has just a few counts. The chain carries TRBV7-9 and TRBJ2-7, with 7 positions matching TRBD1. Germline CDR1 and CDR2: SEHNR and FQNEAQ (reference sequence). Losses at the gene ends were 5 bases for V and 6 bases for J; bases not matched to a gene: 10. The length of the CDR3 is 14 residues. The chain's CDR3 is CASSPREGGSEQYF. CDR3 DNA sequence: TGTGCCAGCAGCCCCCGTGAAGGGGGCTCCGAGCAGTACTTC.

This clonotype has more than one count but fewer than ten. The chain has TRBV4-1 and TRBJ2-1, with D possibly TRBD1 on 6 matching bases. V dropped 4 bases and J dropped 2 bases, with 12 bases sitting between them. The CDR3 is 15 amino acids. CDR1 and CDR2 (germline): MGHRA, YSYEKL. The CDR3 nucleotides read TGCGCCAGCAGCCCCCTAGGGGGTGCCTACAATGAGCAGTTCTTC. Its protein is CASSPLGGAYNEQFF.

This CDR3 is CASSASLQGLEAFF. The CDR3 DNA reads as TGTGCCAGCAGCGCCTCCTTACAGGGACTAGAAGCTTTCTTT. V and J are TRBV2 and TRBJ1-1, with a tentative D call TRBD1 (6 bases). Trimming shortened V by 6 bases and J by 8 bases, and 19 bases separated the two germline ends. Germline loops: CDR1 SNHLY, CDR2 FYNNEI. CDR3 length: 14 residues.

A single count supports this clonotype. The rearrangement joins TRBV5-5 to TRBJ2-7; no clear D. The V end lost 0 bases, the J end lost 4 bases, and 14 bases lay between the germline ends. Germline CDR1 reads SGHKS; CDR2 reads YYEKEE (reference sequence). The CDR3 has 15 residues. The CDR3 DNA reads TGTGCCAGCAGCTTGGCCGACTTATTGGGTTACGAGCAGTACTTC. It translates to CASSLADLLGYEQYF.

CDR3 sequence reads: CASSWGQGNNQPQHF. The CDR3 DNA reads as TGTGCCAGCAGCTGGGGACAGGGGAACAATCAGCCCCAGCATTTT. The chain recombines TRBV12-3 or TRBV12-4 with TRBJ1-5; 10 positions match TRBD1. The trim removed 6 bases at V and 3 bases at J, leaving 5 bases unmatched. The CDR3 contains 15 residues.

Many counts were recorded for this clonotype. The chain links TRBV4-3 to TRBJ2-1; unclear D gene. Germline V lookup: CDR1 LGHNA, CDR2 YSLEER. The CDR3 is 18 amino acids. V was cut by 0 bases and J by 4 bases, with 19 bases left in between. CDR3 bases: TGCGCCAGCAGCCAAGAGAGGCAGGACCGCGTGCAATACAATGAGCAGTTCTTC. Its translation is CASSQERQDRVQYNEQFF.

The table lists this clonotype with a few counts. CDR3: CASTLTENQPQHF. The CDR3 DNA follows: TGTGCCAGCACCTTGACAGAAAATCAGCCCCAGCATTTT. The rearrangement uses TRBV12-3 or TRBV12-4 and TRBJ1-5; D may be TRBD1 (5 bases). The CDR3 loop spans 13 amino acids. V lost 7 bases and J 4 bases, leaving 11 bases between the germline ends.

The rearrangement links TRBV2 to TRBJ1-2, with TRBD1 as a possible D gene (6 bases). CDR3 size: 14 residues. Deletions cut 7 bases from V and 3 bases from J, with 15 bases between. Germline V gene sequence: CDR1 SNHLY, CDR2 FYNNEI. The CDR3 sequence is CASKVGGAYYGYTF. In DNA, the CDR3 is TGTGCCAGCAAAGTGGGGGGCGCCTACTATGGCTACACCTTC.

The genes are TRBV9 and TRBJ2-1, with D possibly being TRBD2 (6 bases). Germline assignment: CDR1 SGDLS and CDR2 YYNGEE. The V gene lost 0 bases and the J gene lost 3 bases, with 10 bases spanning the gap. The CDR3 has 15 amino acids. The CDR3 loop is CASSVDPGDYNEQFF. CDR3 DNA sequence: TGTGCCAGCAGCGTAGACCCGGGGGACTACAATGAGCAGTTCTTC.

This clonotype was seen more than once but under ten times. The gene calls are TRBV10-3 and TRBJ2-3; tentatively, D is TRBD1 (7 bases). V was clipped by 4 bases and J by 3 bases, with 17 bases between them. The CDR3 covers 16 residues. Germline CDR1 reads ENHRY; CDR2 reads SYGVKD. The CDR3 region has the DNA TGTGCCATCAGTGGGTCAGGAGGGGGCTCGACAGATACGCAGTATTTT. Its protein is CAISGSGGGSTDTQYF.

This clonotype appeared a few times. The chain uses TRBV21-1 and TRBJ2-7; the D call of TRBD1 is as the table states it, not checked on the DNA. TRBV21-1 is deemed a pseudogene. The CDR3 spans 20 residues. DNA for the CDR3: TGTGCCAGCAGCAAAGCCAGGACAGAAGCAGTCCTACGAGGGAGCGACGAGCAGTACTTC. Its protein is CASSKARTEAVLRGSDEQYF.